Shown below are 26 T cell receptor beta chains from a single sample sequenced in a study of blood T cell repertoires in COVID-19. Sequencing used immunoSEQ multiplex PCR; TCRdb keeps in-frame clones, though not all of them. The sample lists 180,000 or so clones; less than 90% were seen once. The sequencing input was peripheral blood. These receptors all stem from a woman aged 55-70 years with COVID-19, enrolled during active disease.

The chain is built from TRBV5-1 and TRBJ2-7; the match to TRBD1 covers 7 bases. Germline-derived CDR1 and CDR2 are SGHRS and YFSETQ. This CDR3 has 13 residues. V lost 6 bases, J lost 1 base, and 4 bases stayed unmatched. The CDR3 spells CASTRDSSYEQYF. Here the CDR3 DNA reads TGCGCCAGCACGAGGGACAGTTCCTACGAGCAGTACTTC.

Details on this clone: Other DNA sequences in the same sample also yield this CDR3. The chain joins TRBV4-3 to TRBJ2-7, with 10 bases aligning to TRBD1. This CDR3 region has 15 residues. V was pared by 2 bases and J by 3 bases, with 4 bases of the junction left unmatched. Germline V lookup: CDR1 LGHNA, CDR2 YSLEER. The CDR3 sequence: CASSQPGQGIYEQYF. As DNA, the CDR3 is TGCGCCAGCAGCCAACCGGGACAGGGGATCTACGAGCAGTACTTC.

This clone was detected only a few times. V is TRBV30 and J is TRBJ2-7; possibly TRBD1 for D (6 bases). This CDR3 comprises 13 residues. V dropped 6 bases and J dropped 5 bases, with 17 bases sitting between them. The V gene's germline CDR1 is GTSNPN and CDR2 SVGIG (reference sequence). The CDR3 region is CACPDRSFNEQYF. For the CDR3, the DNA is TGTGCCTGCCCGGACAGAAGCTTTAACGAGCAGTACTTC.

This chain uses TRBV18 with TRBJ1-6; TRBD1 might be the D (5 bases). V was cut by 3 bases and J by 10 bases, with 10 bases left in between. The germline CDR1 and CDR2 sequences are KGHSH and LQKENI. The CDR3 consists of 13 residues. The CDR3 DNA follows: TGTGCCAGCTCACCCGCCGGGGGGTCACCCCTCCACTTT. This encodes CASSPAGGSPLHF.

V usage is TRBV7-9 and J usage is TRBJ1-1; 10 bases are shared with TRBD1. The trim removed 3 bases at V and 6 bases at J, leaving 4 bases unmatched. Germline CDR1 SEHNR, CDR2 FQNEAQ (reference sequence). The CDR3 loop spans 14 amino acids. CDR3 coding DNA: TGTGCCAGCAGCTTGACAGGGGGCTCGGCTGAAGCTTTCTTT. Translation gives CASSLTGGSAEAFF.

The chain links TRBV3-1 (or the pseudogene TRBV3-2) to TRBJ2-1, with TRBD2 matching over 12 bases. V was pared by 4 bases and J by 6 bases, with 13 bases of the junction left unmatched. The CDR3 runs 18 residues. Germline CDR1 is LGHDT and CDR2 is YNNKEL (reference sequence). CDR3 amino acids: CASSLNPSGRADPNEQFF. For the CDR3, the DNA is TGTGCCAGCAGCCTTAACCCTAGCGGGAGGGCCGACCCCAATGAGCAGTTCTTC.

CDR3 in amino acids: CAISETDRAYTGELFF. CDR3 DNA: TGTGCCATCAGTGAGACGGACAGGGCCTACACCGGGGAGCTGTTTTTT. J is TRBJ2-2 and V is TRBV10-3; 8 bases align to TRBD1. V lost 2 bases to trimming and J lost 3 bases; unmatched junction nucleotides: 5. The germline V gene has CDR1 ENHRY and CDR2 SYGVKD. This CDR3 comprises 16 residues.

V usage is TRBV3-1 (or the pseudogene TRBV3-2) and J usage is TRBJ1-2, with 8 nucleotides matching TRBD1. Per the germline V gene, CDR1 is LGHDT and CDR2 is YNNKEL (reference sequence). The CDR3 length is 13 residues. The V and J ends lost 3 bases and 3 bases, in that order; junction bases with no gene match: 0. This CDR3 reads CASSQTGDYGYTF. The CDR3 DNA follows: TGTGCCAGCAGCCAGACAGGGGACTATGGCTACACCTTC.

V and J are TRBV18 and TRBJ2-7; no clear D. The CDR3 totals 14 residues. Germline CDR1 reads KGHSH; CDR2 reads LQKENI. V lost 2 bases and J lost 6, with 14 bases in between. The CDR3 nucleotides read TGTGCCAGCTCACCAGGTCAAGCCGTTAGCGAGCAGTACTTC. As protein: CASSPGQAVSEQYF.

V gene TRBV5-1 combines with J gene TRBJ2-3; 9 bases are a match to TRBD2. V dropped 4 bases and J dropped 4; count of bases not matched to a gene: 10. This CDR3 has 16 amino acids. Per germline, CDR1 SGHRS and CDR2 YFSETQ. This CDR3 is CASSLGASGTPDTQYF. The CDR3 DNA follows: TGCGCCAGCAGCCTTGGGGCTAGCGGGACCCCAGATACGCAGTATTTT.

A word on this clone: Different DNA sequences within this sample yield the same CDR3. V gene TRBV28 combines with J gene TRBJ1-6; D unresolved. CDR3 length: 12 residues. Per the germline V gene, CDR1 is MDHEN and CDR2 is SYDVKM. Trimming removed 3 bases at V and 7 bases at J, with 4 bases between. CDR3 amino acids: CASSFGNSPLHF. The CDR3 nucleotides read TGTGCCAGCAGTTTCGGGAATTCACCCCTCCACTTT.

This clone has a single count. The chain is built from TRBV3-1 (or the pseudogene TRBV3-2) and TRBJ2-1; possible D gene TRBD1, 5 bases. This CDR3 is 16 amino acids long. Per the germline V gene, CDR1 is LGHDT and CDR2 is YNNKEL (reference sequence). The V gene lost 4 bases and the J gene lost 2 bases, with 15 bases spanning the gap. The CDR3 region has the DNA TGTGCCAGCAGCCGGGTTGCTAGGGGCCCCTACAATGAGCAGTTCTTC. This gives the protein CASSRVARGPYNEQFF.

The rearrangement links TRBV9 to TRBJ2-2; 9 bases map to TRBD2. J was trimmed by 2 bases and V by 4 bases; bases with no gene match: 9. CDR3 length: 17 residues. Germline V gene data show CDR1 as SGDLS and CDR2 as YYNGEE. Written as DNA, the CDR3 is TGTGCCAGCAGCCTCGAAAGCGGGAGGTCCAACACCGGGGAGCTGTTTTTT. This encodes CASSLESGRSNTGELFF.

The table lists this clone with a count of one. The rearrangement joins TRBV28 to TRBJ1-1, with D tentatively TRBD1 (5 bases). V lost 6 bases, J lost 13 bases, and 18 bases lay in between. In germline, CDR1 is MDHEN, CDR2 SYDVKM. This CDR3 region has 12 residues. The CDR3 DNA reads as TGTGCCAGCAGCTTCGTTGGGGGGGATGTTTTCTTT. Its protein is CASSFVGGDVFF. Together with reference TRBV28 and TRBJ1-1, the CDR3 gives the full variable domain: DVKVTQSSRYLVKRTGEKVFLECVQDMDHENMFWYRQDPGLGLRLIYFSYDVKMKEKGDIPEGYSVSREKKERFSLILESASTNQTSMYLCASSFVGGDVFFGQGTRLTVV.

The rearrangement uses TRBV7-2 and TRBJ2-7; TRBD2 matches 9 bases. J was trimmed by 0 bases and V by 5 bases; bases with no gene match: 14. CDR1 SGHTA and CDR2 FQGNSA come from the germline V gene. The CDR3 length is 18 residues. The DNA of the CDR3 is TGTGCCAGCAGCCCCTGGTGGCTAGCGGGAAGGGGCTCCTACGAGCAGTACTTC. This translates into CASSPWWLAGRGSYEQYF. Filled out from reference TRBV7-2 and TRBJ2-7, the complete variable domain reads GAGVSQSPSNKVTEKGKDVELRCDPISGHTALYWYRQSLGQGLEFLIYFQGNSAPDKSGLPSDRFSAERTGGSVSTLTIQRTQQEDSAVYLCASSPWWLAGRGSYEQYFGPGTRLTVT.

The chain links TRBV4-2 to TRBJ2-5; 9 nucleotides agree with TRBD2. There are 15 residues in the CDR3. The ends lost 6 bases at V and 3 bases at J; junction bases unmatched: 8. Looked up from germline, CDR1 is LGHNA and CDR2 is YNFKEQ. The chain's CDR3 is CASRSSGLAEETQYF. CDR3 coding DNA: TGTGCCAGCAGATCCTCGGGACTAGCAGAAGAGACCCAGTACTTC.

The V gene is TRBV4-3, the J gene TRBJ2-2, with D possibly TRBD2 on 6 matching bases. This CDR3 has 18 amino acids. Trimming took 4 bases from V and 6 from J, leaving 24 bases between them. The germline V gene has CDR1 LGHNA and CDR2 YSLEER. CDR3 sequence: CASSLEILGGVSPGELFF. CDR3 nucleotide sequence: TGCGCCAGCAGCCTCGAGATACTAGGCGGGGTTTCCCCCGGGGAGCTGTTTTTT.

The chain has TRBV7-2 and TRBJ1-1; 11 nucleotides match TRBD1. The CDR3 is made up of 17 amino acids. Trimming cost V 1 base and J 3 bases; bases outside gene matches: 7. In germline, CDR1 is SGHTA, CDR2 FQGNSA. The CDR3 DNA is TGTGCCAGCAGCTTAGTAGTGGGGACAGGGGGAGACACTGAAGCTTTCTTT. Translating gives CASSLVVGTGGDTEAFF.

The V gene is TRBV19, the J gene TRBJ2-7; 9 nucleotides align to TRBD2. V lost 6 bases, J lost 1 base, and 4 bases stayed unmatched. The CDR3 has 14 residues. The germline gives CDR1 LNHDA, CDR2 SQIVND (reference sequence). The CDR3 protein is CASRPLAGSYEQYF. The CDR3 DNA follows: TGTGCCAGTAGACCTCTAGCGGGGTCCTACGAGCAGTACTTC.

The count of this clone is one. This chain uses TRBV19 with TRBJ1-2; maybe TRBD1 (6 bases). Germline V gene sequence: CDR1 LNHDA, CDR2 SQIVND (reference sequence). The CDR3 totals 15 residues. V was clipped by 7 bases and J by 3 bases, with 18 bases between them. The CDR3: CASTIRAGAYYGYTF. The CDR3 DNA reads as TGTGCCAGTACCATCAGGGCAGGGGCCTACTATGGCTACACCTTC.

In this sample, this clone turned up once. V gene TRBV28 combines with J gene TRBJ2-1; TRBD1 matches at 7 bases. With V trimmed by 5 bases and J by 8 bases, 12 bases remained unmatched. The CDR3 has 15 amino acids. Germline V gives CDR1 MDHEN, CDR2 SYDVKM. The CDR3 spells CASSGTVLGGHEQFF. CDR3 bases: TGTGCCAGCAGTGGGACAGTCCTAGGTGGCCATGAGCAGTTCTTC.

The chain joins TRBV24-1 to TRBJ2-3; D is unclear. CDR1 and CDR2 from the germline V gene are KGHDR and SFDVKD. The CDR3 has 14 residues. V gave up 0 bases and J gave up 4 bases, with 7 bases separating them. The CDR3 region has the DNA TGTGCCACCAGTGATTTGATAGTCGCAGATACGCAGTATTTT. Translation: CATSDLIVADTQYF.

The chain carries TRBV10-3 and TRBJ2-3, with TRBD2 identical over 13 bases. Germline V lookup: CDR1 ENHRY, CDR2 SYGVKD. Trimming at V came to 4 bases and at J to 9 bases, leaving 7 bases not matched to a gene. The CDR3 covers 15 residues. CDR3: CAISGRLAGGSTQYF. CDR3 nucleotides: TGTGCCATCAGTGGTCGACTAGCGGGAGGATCAACGCAGTATTTT.

CDR3 protein: CASRLDRDPPSGRMAGELFF. The CDR3 DNA reads TGTGCCAGTAGATTGGACAGAGACCCTCCTAGCGGGAGAATGGCCGGGGAGCTGTTTTTT. The V and J genes are TRBV19 and TRBJ2-2; 10 bases match TRBD2. Germline loops: CDR1 LNHDA, CDR2 SQIVND (reference sequence). CDR3 length: 20 residues. V gave up 6 bases and J gave up 6 bases; unmatched junction bases: 22. The full variable domain, with the rest looked up from reference TRBV19 and TRBJ2-2, is DGGITQSPKYLFRKEGQNVTLSCEQNLNHDAMYWYRQDPGQGLRLIYYSQIVNDFQKGDIAEGYSVSREKKESFPLTVTSAQKNPTAFYLCASRLDRDPPSGRMAGELFFGEGSRLTVL.

This sequence joins TRBV4-1 and TRBJ1-3; a possible D gene is TRBD1 (5 bases). Germline V gene data show CDR1 as MGHRA and CDR2 as YSYEKL. Trimming took 6 bases from V and 0 from J, leaving 15 bases between them. This CDR3 comprises 16 residues. CDR3 bases: TGCGCCAGCAGAAAAGGGGAGGGATCCTCTGGAAACACCATATATTTT. Translation: CASRKGEGSSGNTIYF.

The rearrangement joins TRBV12-3 or TRBV12-4 to TRBJ2-7; a possible D gene is TRBD1 (6 bases). The CDR3 runs 13 residues. Trimming left V 5 bases short and J 6 bases short, with 14 bases between. CDR3 DNA sequence: TGTGCCAGCAGTATCAGACAGGTTGGCGAGCAGTACTTC. Translating gives CASSIRQVGEQYF.